The 17 T cell receptor beta chains below were found in one sample sequenced in a study of blood T cell repertoires in COVID-19. Measured with immunoSEQ multiplex PCR; TCRdb has only the in-frame clones, and not every one. The table includes more than 450,000 clones, roughly 87% detected once. The sequenced material came from PBMCs or T cells enriched from blood (not recorded which). Receptors originate from a woman younger than 30 who had recovered from COVID-19.

The chain couples TRBV5-1 to TRBJ1-1; 7 bases agree with TRBD1. Germline trimming cut 2 bases from V and 3 bases from J; bases unmatched to any gene: 4. This CDR3 has 14 amino acids. From germline, CDR1 is SGHRS and CDR2 YFSETQ. The CDR3 reads CASSFATGDTEAFF. The CDR3 bases are TGCGCCAGCAGCTTCGCAACAGGGGACACTGAAGCTTTCTTT.

The V call is TRBV29-1, the J call TRBJ2-7, with 7 bases matching TRBD1. This CDR3 contains 15 residues. The trim removed 4 bases at V and 3 bases at J, leaving 12 bases unmatched. Germline CDR1 is SQVTM and CDR2 is ANQGSEA. The CDR3 region has the DNA TGCAGCGTTGTGGGACAGTCAAGTAAAGGCTACGAGCAGTACTTC. This codes for CSVVGQSSKGYEQYF.

This clone was observed a single time. This chain connects TRBV5-1 to TRBJ2-3, with D possibly TRBD2 on 5 matching bases. Trimming pared 4 bases from V and 2 bases from J, leaving 17 bases between. CDR1 and CDR2 (germline): SGHRS, YFSETQ. This CDR3 region has 16 residues. DNA for the CDR3: TGCGCCAGCAGCCCGCAGGTGGTCGGGGACACAGATACGCAGTATTTT. Amino acid sequence: CASSPQVVGDTDTQYF.

V usage is TRBV2 and J usage is TRBJ1-1; possible D gene TRBD1, 6 bases. The CDR3 covers 14 residues. Germline V gene lookup returns CDR1 SNHLY and CDR2 FYNNEI. Trimming shortened V by 5 bases and J by 5 bases, and 15 bases separated the two germline ends. The CDR3 loop is CASSPQGLRTEAFF. In DNA form, the CDR3 reads TGTGCCAGCAGTCCTCAGGGGTTGAGAACTGAAGCTTTCTTT.

The V call is TRBV29-1, the J call TRBJ1-4, with TRBD1 identical over 8 bases. Germline CDR1 reads SQVTM; CDR2 reads ANQGSEA. The CDR3 consists of 13 residues. V was pared by 7 bases and J by 11 bases, with 12 bases of the junction left unmatched. This CDR3 reads CSALRTGSQKLFF. For the CDR3, the DNA is TGCAGCGCCCTCAGGACAGGGTCTCAGAAACTGTTTTTT.

The V gene is TRBV19, the J gene TRBJ1-1, with D perhaps matching TRBD1 (5 bases). The CDR3 loop spans 13 amino acids. Deletions cut 7 bases from V and 5 bases from J, with 14 bases between. In germline, CDR1 is LNHDA, CDR2 SQIVND (reference sequence). The CDR3 loop is CASMGQGGTEAFF. The DNA of the CDR3 is TGTGCCAGTATGGGTCAGGGAGGAACTGAAGCTTTCTTT.

V gene TRBV11-2 combines with J gene TRBJ2-2, with TRBD2 matching over 7 bases. Trimming removed 4 bases from V and 1 base from J; junction bases left unmatched: 9. The CDR3 runs to 17 residues. Germline V lookup: CDR1 SGHAT, CDR2 FQNNGV. The CDR3 is CASSSLGTTLNTGELFF. In DNA form, the CDR3 reads TGTGCCAGCAGCTCACTAGGGACTACCCTGAACACCGGGGAGCTGTTTTTT.

The chain has TRBV5-1 and TRBJ1-5; D call uncertain. CDR1 and CDR2 (germline): SGHRS, YFSETQ. This CDR3 is 15 amino acids long. Trimming stripped 0 bases from V and 4 bases from J, with 11 bases between. The CDR3 DNA reads as TGCGCCAGCAGCTTGGGTTCAGGCTCGAATCAGCCCCAGCATTTT. This encodes CASSLGSGSNQPQHF.

This clone has just a few counts. The chain has TRBV13 and TRBJ1-1; 9 bases line up with TRBD1. Looked up from germline, CDR1 is PRHDT and CDR2 is FYEKMQ (reference sequence). The CDR3 is made up of 14 amino acids. V trimming: 5 bases; J trimming: 5 bases; junction bases outside the gene matches: 6. The CDR3 region has the DNA TGTGCCAGCAGCCACAGGGGGCTGGGGACTGAAGCTTTCTTT. It codes for CASSHRGLGTEAFF.

V usage is TRBV21-1 and J usage is TRBJ2-1; no check of the table's D call, TRBD2, against the DNA was made. TRBV21-1 is described as a pseudogene. This CDR3 is built from 19 residues. CDR3 nucleotides: TGTGCCAGCAGCAAAAGTGAAAAGCGGGGGGGCCAGTTCAGTCATGAGCAGTTCTTC. This codes for CASSKSEKRGGQFSHEQFF.

The J gene is TRBJ1-3, the V gene TRBV9; D gene ambiguous. The CDR3 loop spans 14 amino acids. Trimming shortened V by 4 bases and J by 4 bases, and 12 bases separated the two germline ends. CDR1 SGDLS and CDR2 YYNGEE come from the germline V gene. CDR3 loop: CASSPSGRGNTIYF. The CDR3 coding sequence is TGTGCCAGCAGCCCGTCGGGGAGGGGAAACACCATATATTTT.

Only a few counts were recorded for this clone. The CDR3 spells CASSLASQPQHF. In DNA, the CDR3 is TGTGCCAGCAGCTTAGCCTCTCAGCCCCAGCATTTT. The V call is TRBV7-9, the J call TRBJ1-5, with D unclear. Germline assignment: CDR1 SEHNR and CDR2 FQNEAQ (reference sequence). The CDR3 runs 12 residues. The V end lost 0 bases, the J end lost 6 bases, and 3 bases lay between the germline ends. Full variable domain (rest looked up from reference TRBV7-9 and TRBJ1-5): DTGVSQNPRHKITKRGQNVTFRCDPISEHNRLYWYRQTLGQGPEFLTYFQNEAQLEKSRLLSDRFSAERPKGSFSTLEIQRTEQGDSAMYLCASSLASQPQHFGDGTRLSIL.

This clone was counted a single time. CDR3 sequence reads: CASSLGPASGAGETQYF. The CDR3 bases are TGTGCCAGCAGCTTGGGGCCGGCTAGCGGGGCCGGAGAGACCCAGTACTTC. The chain recombines TRBV5-4 with TRBJ2-5; 9 positions match TRBD2. With 0 bases clipped from V and 4 bases from J, the junction kept 10 bases outside the gene matches. CDR1 SGHNT and CDR2 YYREEE come from the germline V gene (reference sequence). The CDR3 runs 17 residues.

The chain has TRBV9 and TRBJ1-3, with D possibly being TRBD1 (6 bases). The CDR3 loop spans 15 amino acids. V lost 4 bases and J 0 bases, leaving 11 bases between the germline ends. Germline V gene data show CDR1 as SGDLS and CDR2 as YYNGEE. The CDR3 here is CASSLEGDSGNTIYF. CDR3 DNA: TGTGCCAGCAGCCTTGAGGGGGACTCTGGAAACACCATATATTTT.

This clone was detected once. This chain joins TRBV24-1 and TRBJ2-2; D is uncertain. Per the germline V gene, CDR1 is KGHDR and CDR2 is SFDVKD. The V end lost 9 bases, the J end lost 1 base, and 17 bases lay between the germline ends. CDR3 size: 16 residues. In DNA, the CDR3 is TGTGCCACCTCAGTGGGTGATGGGCAGAACACCGGGGAGCTGTTTTTT. Its protein is CATSVGDGQNTGELFF.

This clone was counted a single time. The genes are TRBV13 and TRBJ2-7; no reliable D call. The ends were cut back, 0 bases at V and 4 bases at J, with 13 bases in the middle. CDR3 length: 15 amino acids. Germline assignment: CDR1 PRHDT and CDR2 FYEKMQ (reference sequence). Here the CDR3 reads CASSLGFSVPYEQYF. The CDR3 region has the DNA TGTGCCAGCAGCTTAGGATTTTCGGTGCCTTACGAGCAGTACTTC.

J is TRBJ1-6 and V is TRBV7-8; 8 bases agree with TRBD1. The V segment lost 6 bases and the J segment 9 bases; nucleotides outside the gene matches: 10. Looked up from germline, CDR1 is SGHVS and CDR2 is FQNEAQ. The CDR3 covers 15 residues. The CDR3 sequence is CASRSRGQGGSPLHF. The CDR3 DNA sequence: TGTGCCAGCAGATCCAGGGGGCAAGGAGGTTCACCCCTCCACTTT.